The clone carrying this T cell receptor (beta chain) has just a few counts. Its matching antigen is unknown. Preparation of the TCRbeta library was carried out with unique molecular identifiers. Each CDR3 protein is one row after TCRdb ran MiXCR on the PCR reads. The repertoire holds about 540,000 distinct CDR3 sequences, more than 20% seen once, with around a third in the top ten. This specimen belongs to a study of T-cell reconstitution after alpha-beta-depleted transplantation in children. The study, taken as a whole, reports: Newly generated T cells supplied most T-cell counts and diversity one year post-transplant. Surviving thymic progenitors and recipient T cells were the source of high TCRbeta diversity at day 60 in some patients. Approximately two months post-transplant, alpha-beta T cells reportedly originated from several hundred expanded graft clones.

V shed 5 bases and J shed 1 base, with 1 base lying between them. The CDR3 consists of 12 residues. Germline V gene lookup returns CDR1 SGHRS and CDR2 YFSETQ. This receptor was obtained from a boy in the first two years of life with Wiskott-Aldrich syndrome, due to receive a stem cell transplant. The V and J genes are TRBV5-1 and TRBJ2-6, with D uncertain. The input for sequencing was PBMCs, taken before TCRalphabeta/CD19-depleted stem cell transplant. Written as DNA, the CDR3 is TGCGCCAGCAGATCTGGGGCCAACGTCCTGACTTTC. Residues: CASRSGANVLTF.